The 19 T cell receptor beta chains below all came from one sample that was sequenced in a study of blood T cell repertoires in COVID-19. Data came from immunoSEQ multiplex PCR; TCRdb stores just in-frame clones and leaves some out. Of 300,000 or so clones in the sample, 85% to 90% were seen once. Sequencing was carried out using peripheral blood. Source of these receptors: a woman between 40 and 50 years old with acute or convalescent COVID-19.

V gene TRBV10-2 combines with J gene TRBJ1-2; D is ambiguous. Per the germline V gene, CDR1 is WSHSY and CDR2 is SAAADI. CDR3 length: 16 amino acids. Trimming removed 3 bases from V and 0 bases from J, with 14 bases in between. CDR3 loop: CASSDPSRRANYGYTF. For the CDR3, the DNA is TGCGCCAGCAGTGACCCCTCCCGGAGAGCTAACTATGGCTACACCTTC.

The rearrangement links TRBV6-4 to TRBJ1-1, with D possibly TRBD1 on 5 matching bases. The CDR3 runs to 12 residues. V dropped 7 bases and J dropped 1 base, with 7 bases sitting between them. Germline CDR1 and CDR2: MRHNA and SNTAGT. The CDR3 spells CASKGQNTEAFF. As DNA, the CDR3 is TGTGCCAGCAAGGGGCAGAACACTGAAGCTTTCTTT.

This chain uses TRBV11-2 with TRBJ1-2, with TRBD1 identical over 9 bases. Losses at the gene ends were 1 base for V and 7 bases for J; bases not matched to a gene: 4. This CDR3 is built from 14 residues. Germline V gene sequence: CDR1 SGHAT, CDR2 FQNNGV. The CDR3 here is CASSLAQGASGYTF. As DNA, the CDR3 is TGTGCCAGCAGCTTAGCACAGGGGGCAAGTGGCTACACCTTC.

This rearrangement joins TRBV5-6 to TRBJ2-3, with TRBD2 matching 9 bases. Trimming took 5 bases from V and 4 from J; bases not matched to a gene: 5. The CDR3 is 14 amino acids. Germline V CDR1 and CDR2: SGHDT, YYEEEE. This CDR3 reads CASRGAGGADTQYF. CDR3 in DNA: TGTGCCAGCAGAGGAGCGGGGGGCGCAGATACGCAGTATTTT.

The DNA for the CDR3 is TGTGCCATCAGTGACCGAGGGGGATTGTCCGGAAACACCATATATTTT. This gives the protein CAISDRGGLSGNTIYF. This chain connects TRBV10-3 to TRBJ1-3; D is possibly TRBD1 (6 bases). This CDR3 is 16 amino acids long. Trimming cost V 3 bases and J 4 bases, with 16 bases left between them. The germline gives CDR1 ENHRY, CDR2 SYGVKD.

The V gene is TRBV14, the J gene TRBJ1-2; tentatively, D is TRBD1 (6 bases). Trimming left V 4 bases short and J 5 bases short, with 20 bases between. The CDR3 has 16 residues. Germline V gene data show CDR1 as SGHDN and CDR2 as FVKESK. The CDR3 coding sequence is TGTGCCAGCAGCCCGACGGTGACAGGAGGCTTATATGGCTACACCTTC. Translated, it gives CASSPTVTGGLYGYTF.

V gene TRBV7-2 combines with J gene TRBJ1-2; D perhaps matches TRBD1 (6 bases). CDR1 and CDR2 from the germline V gene are SGHTA and FQGNSA. The V end lost 4 bases, the J end lost 3 bases, and 12 bases lay between the germline ends. There are 14 residues in the CDR3. This chain's CDR3 is CASSSTGKDYGYTF. CDR3 in DNA: TGTGCCAGCAGCTCCACAGGGAAGGACTATGGCTACACCTTC. Drawing the rest from reference TRBV7-2 and TRBJ1-2, the complete variable domain is GAGVSQSPSNKVTEKGKDVELRCDPISGHTALYWYRQSLGQGLEFLIYFQGNSAPDKSGLPSDRFSAERTGGSVSTLTIQRTQQEDSAVYLCASSSTGKDYGYTFGSGTRLTVV.

A few counts support this clone. The rearrangement links TRBV6-5 to TRBJ1-2; TRBD1 is a possible D gene (5 bases). The CDR3 contains 15 residues. Germline loops: CDR1 MNHEY, CDR2 SVGAGI. V lost 8 bases, J lost 0 bases, and 16 bases lay in between. CDR3 sequence (DNA): TGTGCCAGCTCATTCGCGGGGCGAACTAACTATGGCTACACCTTC. Protein product: CASSFAGRTNYGYTF.

This chain links TRBV3-1 (or the pseudogene TRBV3-2) with TRBJ2-7; TRBD2 agrees at 7 bases. With V trimmed by 0 bases and J by 5 bases, 7 bases remained unmatched. Germline V gene lookup returns CDR1 LGHDT and CDR2 YNNKEL (reference sequence). This CDR3 has 15 residues. CDR3 sequence: CASSQDGQGGDEQYV. The CDR3 region has the DNA TGTGCCAGCAGCCAAGACGGCCAGGGAGGGGACGAGCAGTACGTC.

The chain has TRBV5-6 and TRBJ2-1; D possibly corresponds to TRBD1 (5 bases). Trimming cost V 4 bases and J 4 bases, with 18 bases left between them. Germline CDR1 is SGHDT and CDR2 is YYEEEE. There are 16 residues in the CDR3. CDR3 in amino acids: CASSTYKGALYNEQFF. CDR3 nucleotides: TGTGCCAGCAGCACCTACAAAGGGGCCCTATACAATGAGCAGTTCTTC.

This clone occurred a few times. V and J are TRBV6-6 and TRBJ1-1; no firm D call. Germline V CDR1 and CDR2: MNHNY, SVGAGI (reference sequence). The CDR3 extends over 14 amino acids. V lost 0 bases and J 6 bases, leaving 11 bases between the germline ends. The CDR3 DNA follows: TGTGCCAGCAGTTACTCGGAGGGCATGGCTGAAGCTTTCTTT. It translates to CASSYSEGMAEAFF.

The table lists this clone with a count of one. The chain combines TRBV11-3 with TRBJ2-1; 10 nucleotides line up with TRBD2. V dropped 5 bases and J dropped 6; count of bases not matched to a gene: 13. This CDR3 has 17 residues. Germline assignment: CDR1 SGHNT and CDR2 YENEEA. CDR3 coding DNA: TGTGCCAGCAGCGTGGCTAGCGGGGGAATTGCATCCAATGAGCAGTTCTTC. Protein: CASSVASGGIASNEQFF.

The rearrangement links TRBV30 to TRBJ1-2, with D possibly being TRBD1 (6 bases). V was trimmed by 5 bases and J by 3 bases, leaving 13 bases between them. Germline V gene lookup returns CDR1 GTSNPN and CDR2 SVGIG (reference sequence). The CDR3 is 13 amino acids. The CDR3 region has the DNA TGTGCCTGGGCCGGGACATCCTACTATGGCTACACCTTC. Translation: CAWAGTSYYGYTF.

The chain recombines TRBV27 with TRBJ2-3; 11 positions match TRBD2. The CDR3 is made up of 18 amino acids. Unmatched junction bases numbered 15, after V lost 5 bases and J lost 5 bases. CDR1 MNHEY and CDR2 SMNVEV come from the germline V gene (reference sequence). The CDR3: CASSARLAGIIRVDTQYF. The CDR3 DNA reads TGTGCCAGCAGTGCGAGACTAGCGGGGATAATAAGGGTAGATACGCAGTATTTT.

V is TRBV5-1 and J is TRBJ2-5; TRBD2 aligns across 10 bases. The CDR3 loop spans 18 amino acids. The V gene's germline CDR1 is SGHRS and CDR2 YFSETQ. Trimming at V came to 3 bases and at J to 5 bases, leaving 16 bases not matched to a gene. DNA of the CDR3: TGCGCCAGCAGCTCCCCCCCGCGAACTAGCGGGGCGATGGAGACCCAGTACTTC. It is translated as CASSSPPRTSGAMETQYF.

Here the CDR3 reads CASSKGQGKVRYEQYV. The CDR3 region has the DNA TGTGCCAGCAGCAAGGGACAGGGAAAGGTACGGTACGAGCAGTACGTC. The genes are TRBV5-8 and TRBJ2-7; TRBD1 agrees at 9 bases. Germline CDR1 is SGHTS and CDR2 is YDEGEE. The CDR3 is 16 amino acids. The V gene end was trimmed by 4 bases and the J gene end by 4 bases; junction bases not matched to a gene: 12.

The chain uses TRBV25-1 and TRBJ1-5; tentative D call: TRBD1 (5 bases). CDR3 length: 14 amino acids. The germline gives CDR1 MGHDK, CDR2 SYGVNS. Between the trimmed V and J ends, which lost 3 bases and 5 bases, there was a span of 11 bases. The CDR3: CASSEVAGDQPQHF. The DNA of the CDR3 is TGTGCCAGCAGTGAGGTTGCGGGGGATCAGCCCCAGCATTTT.

This clone showed up just a few times. V and J are TRBV1 and TRBJ2-7; the D call of TRBD2 is as the table states it, not checked on the DNA. TRBV1 is noted as a pseudogene. The CDR3 is 13 residues long. This chain's CDR3 is CTSSQDSHYEQYV. In DNA, the CDR3 is TGCACCAGCAGCCAAGATAGCCACTACGAGCAGTACGTC.

This clone was picked up one time. The rearrangement joins TRBV11-2 to TRBJ2-7; 10 nucleotides match TRBD1. Looked up from germline, CDR1 is SGHAT and CDR2 is FQNNGV. The V and J ends lost 1 base and 3 bases, in that order; junction bases with no gene match: 9. The CDR3 spans 17 residues. CDR3 loop: CASSLVEDRGGLYEQYV. The DNA of the CDR3 is TGTGCCAGCAGCTTAGTTGAGGACAGGGGGGGGCTCTACGAGCAGTACGTC.